Sequencing of this T cell receptor (beta chain) was carried out in a study of tumor-infiltrating lymphocytes in primary liver carcinoma. At the level of the study: Surgeons resected the patients' primary liver carcinomas. Study-level points and caveats: Tumor region pairs outstripped tumor-adjacent and tumor-blood pairs in overlap.

TCR beta cDNA was prepared out of roughly 520 ng total RNA by means of a constant-region primer. Libraries for TCR beta were built through three nested multiplex PCR rounds, which together made up a slightly modified ARM-PCR procedure. For around 9 cycles apiece, the opening two PCR rounds ran with TRBV1-TRBV30 forward primers and a C-beta reverse primer. TCRdb reprocessed the multiplex PCR reads with MiXCR, giving one entry per CDR3 protein. The sample yields some 320,000 distinct CDR3 sequences, about 62% seen once. Per the germline V gene, CDR1 is SGHAT and CDR2 is FQNNGV. CDR3 length: 15 residues. V lost 1 base, J lost 2 bases, and 11 bases lay in between. Comment on this clonotype: Its target is unknown. Without the conserved terminal phenylalanine or tryptophan, this CDR3 likely stems from a read error.

Germline DNA was also extracted, and blood RNA derived from unsorted whole blood. The V and J genes are TRBV11-2 and TRBJ2-5; D not certain. Material for sequencing was peripheral blood. This TCR was sampled from a man in his forties with primary liver carcinoma and hepatitis B virus infection. The chain's CDR3 is CASSLGVAKQETQYL. The CDR3 region has the DNA TGTGCCAGCAGCTTAGGAGTCGCGAAGCAAGAGACCCAGTACTTA.